These 11 T cell receptor beta chains were all obtained from the same sample, sequenced in a study of cytomegalovirus exposure and HLA in healthy donors. Use of 60 Vbeta and 13 Jbeta primers characterized the PCR. The assay was immunoSEQ multiplex PCR, and TCRdb's table has in-frame clones only and misses some. The sample holds 45,000 to 60,000 clones. Sample: PBMCs. Receptors originate from a male donor in good health and CMV-seronegative.

CDR3 region: CASSLGQTFYEQYF. The CDR3 nucleotides read TGTGCCAGCAGCCTCGGACAGACCTTCTACGAGCAGTACTTC. The rearrangement uses TRBV5-8 and TRBJ2-7; weak D call: TRBD1 (6 bases). The CDR3 is 14 amino acids. The V gene's germline CDR1 is SGHTS and CDR2 YDEGEE. The germline V and J ends were trimmed by 4 bases and 3 bases, with 14 bases remaining between them. Looking up the rest from reference TRBV5-8 and TRBJ2-7 gives the full variable domain: EAGVTQSPTHLIKTRGQQATLRCSPISGHTSVYWYQQALGLGLQFLLWYDEGEERNRGNFPPRFSGRQFPNYSSELNVNALELEDSALYLCASSLGQTFYEQYFGPGTRLTVT.

The V call is TRBV6-1, the J call TRBJ2-7; D gene ambiguous. V was cut by 0 bases and J by 0 bases, with 12 bases left in between. CDR3 size: 16 residues. Germline V CDR1 and CDR2: MNHNS, SASEGT. In nucleotides, the CDR3 is TGTGCCAGCAGTGAAGCGCCAGCAGGCGTCTCCTACGAGCAGTACTTC. This encodes CASSEAPAGVSYEQYF.

The chain employs TRBV29-1 and TRBJ2-7; the D gene is possibly TRBD2 (5 bases). The CDR3 spans 11 residues. The germline V and J ends were trimmed by 4 bases and 2 bases, with 6 bases remaining between them. The germline CDR1 and CDR2 sequences are SQVTM and ANQGSEA. CDR3 amino acids: CSVVGTYEQYF. CDR3 nucleotides: TGCAGCGTTGTCGGGACCTACGAGCAGTACTTC.

The V and J genes are TRBV6-5 and TRBJ2-3, with 8 bases lining up with TRBD2. This CDR3 has 14 amino acids. Germline CDR1 reads MNHEY; CDR2 reads SVGAGI. After removal of 4 bases from V and 4 bases from J, the junction contained 4 bases not matched to a gene. DNA for the CDR3: TGTGCCAGCAGTTCGCGGGGGGTCGCAGATACGCAGTATTTT. Residues: CASSSRGVADTQYF.

The chain links TRBV7-3 to TRBJ2-1; 12 bases line up with TRBD2. Germline V gene lookup returns CDR1 SGHTA and CDR2 FQGTGA. The CDR3 is made up of 15 amino acids. V was pared by 5 bases and J by 5 bases, with 4 bases of the junction left unmatched. The DNA for the CDR3 is TGTGCCAGCAGCCCCTCTAGCGGGGGGGACAATGAGCAGTTCTTC. Translating it yields CASSPSSGGDNEQFF.

This rearrangement joins TRBV6-5 to TRBJ2-5; a possible D gene is TRBD1 (6 bases). The CDR3 contains 13 residues. V lost 6 bases and J 5 bases, leaving 13 bases between the germline ends. Germline V lookup: CDR1 MNHEY, CDR2 SVGAGI. The CDR3 DNA reads as TGTGCCAGCAGCACGGACAGTGGGGAGACCCAGTACTTC. Translated: CASSTDSGETQYF.

The chain uses TRBV9 and TRBJ1-3; 8 bases agree with TRBD1. V was pared by 3 bases and J by 1 base, with 3 bases of the junction left unmatched. This CDR3 has 15 residues. The germline gives CDR1 SGDLS, CDR2 YYNGEE. The CDR3 loop is CASSATGASGNTIYF. The CDR3, as DNA: TGTGCCAGCAGCGCGACAGGGGCGTCTGGAAACACCATATATTTT. Variable domain in full (rest from reference TRBV9 and TRBJ1-3): DSGVTQTPKHLITATGQRVTLRCSPRSGDLSVYWYQQSLDQGLQFLIQYYNGEERAKGNILERFSAQQFPDLHSELNLSSLELGDSALYFCASSATGASGNTIYFGEGSWLTVV.

This chain links TRBV29-1 with TRBJ2-7, with D uncertain. The CDR3 covers 13 residues. Germline values: CDR1 SQVTM, CDR2 ANQGSEA. Trimming took off 7 bases at V and 3 bases at J, with 16 bases between the two ends. The chain's CDR3 is CSAGTQLDYEQYF. The DNA for the CDR3 is TGCAGCGCCGGAACACAGCTTGACTACGAGCAGTACTTC.

J is TRBJ1-1 and V is TRBV4-2; a weak D match, TRBD1 (6 bases). The CDR3 extends over 14 amino acids. Trimming shortened V by 4 bases and J by 4 bases, and 13 bases separated the two germline ends. From germline, CDR1 is LGHNA and CDR2 YNFKEQ. CDR3 bases: TGTGCCAGCAGCCTACAGGGCTGGGGCACTGAAGCTTTCTTT. Protein sequence: CASSLQGWGTEAFF.

The rearrangement uses TRBV6-5 and TRBJ2-7, with 7 bases matching TRBD1. The CDR3 is 13 amino acids. Looked up from germline, CDR1 is MNHEY and CDR2 is SVGAGI. V was pared by 5 bases and J by 3 bases, with 4 bases of the junction left unmatched. The CDR3 region has the DNA TGTGCCAGCAGTAAAGGGGGCTTCTACGAGCAGTACTTC. This gives the protein CASSKGGFYEQYF.

V gene TRBV9 combines with J gene TRBJ2-3; D ambiguous. V was pared by 3 bases and J by 2 bases, with 25 bases between. Germline V gene sequence: CDR1 SGDLS, CDR2 YYNGEE. The CDR3 runs 19 residues. This CDR3 reads CASSDTSRRIPAYTDTQYF. The CDR3 coding sequence is TGTGCCAGCAGCGACACGTCGCGGCGAATTCCCGCTTACACAGATACGCAGTATTTT. Looking up the rest from reference TRBV9 and TRBJ2-3 gives the full variable domain: DSGVTQTPKHLITATGQRVTLRCSPRSGDLSVYWYQQSLDQGLQFLIQYYNGEERAKGNILERFSAQQFPDLHSELNLSSLELGDSALYFCASSDTSRRIPAYTDTQYFGPGTRLTVL.